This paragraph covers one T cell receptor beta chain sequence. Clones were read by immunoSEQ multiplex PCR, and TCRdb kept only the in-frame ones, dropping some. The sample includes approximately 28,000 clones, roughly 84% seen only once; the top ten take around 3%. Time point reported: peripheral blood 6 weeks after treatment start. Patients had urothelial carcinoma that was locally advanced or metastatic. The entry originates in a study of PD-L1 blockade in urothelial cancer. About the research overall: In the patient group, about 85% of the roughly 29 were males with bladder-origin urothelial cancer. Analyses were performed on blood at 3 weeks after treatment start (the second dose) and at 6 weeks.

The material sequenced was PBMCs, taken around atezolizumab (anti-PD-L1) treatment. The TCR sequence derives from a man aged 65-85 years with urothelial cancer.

CDR3 amino acids: CASSLGGGRLSGELFF. CDR3 nucleotides: TGTGCCAGCAGTTTAGGTGGGGGCCGGCTCTCCGGGGAGCTGTTTTTT. The genes are TRBV28 and TRBJ2-2; tentative D call: TRBD1 (6 bases). Between the trimmed V and J ends, which lost 2 bases and 6 bases, there was a span of 16 bases. Germline CDR1 and CDR2: MDHEN and SYDVKM. This CDR3 comprises 16 residues. Full variable domain (rest looked up from reference TRBV28 and TRBJ2-2): DVKVTQSSRYLVKRTGEKVFLECVQDMDHENMFWYRQDPGLGLRLIYFSYDVKMKEKGDIPEGYSVSREKKERFSLILESASTNQTSMYLCASSLGGGRLSGELFFGEGSRLTVL.